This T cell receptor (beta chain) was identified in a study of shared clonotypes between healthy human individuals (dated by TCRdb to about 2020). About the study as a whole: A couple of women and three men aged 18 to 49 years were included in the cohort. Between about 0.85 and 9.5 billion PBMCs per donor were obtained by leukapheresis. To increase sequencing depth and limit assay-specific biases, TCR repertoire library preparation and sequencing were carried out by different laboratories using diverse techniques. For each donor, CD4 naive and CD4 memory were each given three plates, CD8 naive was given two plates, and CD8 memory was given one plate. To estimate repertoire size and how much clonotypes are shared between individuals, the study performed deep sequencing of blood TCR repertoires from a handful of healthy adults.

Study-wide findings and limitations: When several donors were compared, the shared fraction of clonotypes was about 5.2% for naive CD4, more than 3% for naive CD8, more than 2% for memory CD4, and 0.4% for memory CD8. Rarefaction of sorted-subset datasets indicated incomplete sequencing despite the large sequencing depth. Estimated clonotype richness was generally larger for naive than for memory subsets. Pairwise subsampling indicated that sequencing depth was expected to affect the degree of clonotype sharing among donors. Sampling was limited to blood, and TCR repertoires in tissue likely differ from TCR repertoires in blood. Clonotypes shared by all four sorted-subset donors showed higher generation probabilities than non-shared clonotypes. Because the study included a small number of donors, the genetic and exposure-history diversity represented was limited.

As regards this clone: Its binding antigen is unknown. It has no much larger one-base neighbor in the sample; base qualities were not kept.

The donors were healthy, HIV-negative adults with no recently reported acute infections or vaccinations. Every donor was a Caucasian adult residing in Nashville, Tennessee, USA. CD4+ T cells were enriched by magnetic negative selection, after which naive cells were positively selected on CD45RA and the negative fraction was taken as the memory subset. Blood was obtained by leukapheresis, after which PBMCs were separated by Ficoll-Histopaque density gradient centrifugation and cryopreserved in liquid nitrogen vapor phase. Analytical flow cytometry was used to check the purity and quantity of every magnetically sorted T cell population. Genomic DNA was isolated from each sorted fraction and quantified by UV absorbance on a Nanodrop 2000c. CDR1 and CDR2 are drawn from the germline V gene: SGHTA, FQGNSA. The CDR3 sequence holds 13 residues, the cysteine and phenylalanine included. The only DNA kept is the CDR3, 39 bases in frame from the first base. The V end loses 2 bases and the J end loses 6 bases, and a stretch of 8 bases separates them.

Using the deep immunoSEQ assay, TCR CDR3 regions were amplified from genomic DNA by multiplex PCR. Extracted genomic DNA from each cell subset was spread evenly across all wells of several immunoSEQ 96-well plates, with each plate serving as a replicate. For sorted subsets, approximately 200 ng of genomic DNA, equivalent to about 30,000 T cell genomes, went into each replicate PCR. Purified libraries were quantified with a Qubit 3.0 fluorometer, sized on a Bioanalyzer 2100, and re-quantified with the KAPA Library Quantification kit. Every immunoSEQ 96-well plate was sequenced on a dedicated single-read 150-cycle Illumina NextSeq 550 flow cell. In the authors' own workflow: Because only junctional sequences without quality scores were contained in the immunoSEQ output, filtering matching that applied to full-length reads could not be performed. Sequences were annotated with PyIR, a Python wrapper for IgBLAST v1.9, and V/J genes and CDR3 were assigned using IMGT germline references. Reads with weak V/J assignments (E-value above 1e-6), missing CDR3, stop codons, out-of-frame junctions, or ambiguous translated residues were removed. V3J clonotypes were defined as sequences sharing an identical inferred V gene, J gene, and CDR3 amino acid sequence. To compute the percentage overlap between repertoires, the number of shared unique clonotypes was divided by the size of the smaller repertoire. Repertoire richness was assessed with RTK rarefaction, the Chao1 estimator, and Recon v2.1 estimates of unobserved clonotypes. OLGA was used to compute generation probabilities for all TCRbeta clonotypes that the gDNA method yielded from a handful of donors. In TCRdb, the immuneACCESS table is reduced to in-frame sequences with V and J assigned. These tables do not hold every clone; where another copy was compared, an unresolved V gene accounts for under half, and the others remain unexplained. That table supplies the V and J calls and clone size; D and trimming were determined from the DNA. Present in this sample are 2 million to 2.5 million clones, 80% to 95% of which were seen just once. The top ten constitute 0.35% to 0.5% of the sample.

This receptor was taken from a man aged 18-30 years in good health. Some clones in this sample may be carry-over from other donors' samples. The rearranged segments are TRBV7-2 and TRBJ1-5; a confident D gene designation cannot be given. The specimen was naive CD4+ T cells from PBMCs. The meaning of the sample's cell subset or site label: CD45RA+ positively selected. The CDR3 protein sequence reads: CASSLSTIQPQHF. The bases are TGTGCCAGCAGCTTAAGTACGATTCAGCCCCAGCATTTT. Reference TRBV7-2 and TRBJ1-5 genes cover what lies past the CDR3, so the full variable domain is GAGVSQSPSNKVTEKGKDVELRCDPISGHTALYWYRQSLGQGLEFLIYFQGNSAPDKSGLPSDRFSAERTGGSVSTLTIQRTQQEDSAVYLCASSLSTIQPQHFGDGTRLSIL.